The 20 T cell receptor beta chains listed next were all sequenced from one sample in a study of T cell responses to AZD1222 COVID-19 vaccine. Sequencing was performed with immunoSEQ multiplex PCR; in TCRdb, only in-frame clones are kept and a portion is missing. The data contain 170,000 or so clones, 90% to 95% of them singletons. This specimen consisted of peripheral blood, obtained on day 0 of AZD1222 vaccination. Source of these receptors: an adult in good health.

The gene calls are TRBV30 and TRBJ1-5; D remains ambiguous. V shed 2 bases and J shed 4 bases, with 6 bases lying between them. CDR1 and CDR2 from the germline V gene are GTSNPN and SVGIG (reference sequence). The CDR3 loop spans 12 amino acids. The CDR3 here is CAWSKANQPQHF. In nucleotides, the CDR3 is TGTGCCTGGAGTAAGGCGAATCAGCCCCAGCATTTT.

The chain couples TRBV28 to TRBJ1-2, with 7 bases matching TRBD1. J gave up 3 bases and V 5 bases, and 9 bases lay outside the gene matches. Germline V lookup: CDR1 MDHEN, CDR2 SYDVKM. This CDR3 spans 15 amino acids. The CDR3 DNA reads TGTGCCAGCAGTCCTCACAGGGGTGGGGACTATGGCTACACCTTC. Protein sequence: CASSPHRGGDYGYTF.

This clone was recorded once. The genes are TRBV15 and TRBJ2-1, with D perhaps TRBD1 (5 bases). V dropped 4 bases and J dropped 0 bases, with 16 bases sitting between them. Germline lookup yields CDR1 LNHNV and CDR2 YYDKDF (reference sequence). The CDR3 totals 17 residues. CDR3 sequence (DNA): TGTGCCACCAGCAACCAGGGTCCAGGCGTCTCCTACAATGAGCAGTTCTTC. This encodes CATSNQGPGVSYNEQFF.

In its sample, this clone was seen once. The chain combines TRBV12-3 or TRBV12-4 with TRBJ1-1, with no clear D. The CDR3 has 13 residues. With 3 bases removed from V and 2 bases from J, the gap between germline ends came to 7 bases. In DNA, the CDR3 is TGTGCCAGCAGTTTTTACAGCAACACTGAAGCTTTCTTT. The encoded protein is CASSFYSNTEAFF.

The gene calls are TRBV7-8 and TRBJ2-5; 7 bases align to TRBD1. Trimming removed 6 bases from V and 2 bases from J; junction bases left unmatched: 6. Germline CDR1 SGHVS, CDR2 FQNEAQ. The CDR3 has 14 residues. DNA of the CDR3: TGTGCCAGCAGTACAGGGACAGTTCAAGAGACCCAGTACTTC. Its protein product is CASSTGTVQETQYF. Based on the CDR3 plus reference TRBV7-8 and TRBJ2-5, the full variable domain is GAGVSQSPRYKVAKRGQDVALRCDPISGHVSLFWYQQALGQGPEFLTYFQNEAQLDKSGLPSDRFFAERPEGSVSTLKIQRTQQEDSAVYLCASSTGTVQETQYFGPGTRLLVL.

The V call is TRBV19, the J call TRBJ1-2; no clear D gene. The CDR3 covers 13 residues. Deletions cut 0 bases from V and 4 bases from J, with 6 bases between. Germline V lookup: CDR1 LNHDA, CDR2 SQIVND (reference sequence). CDR3 region: CASSIDSFYGYTF. The CDR3 DNA reads TGTGCCAGTAGTATAGACAGCTTCTATGGCTACACCTTC.

The gene calls are TRBV29-1 and TRBJ2-1; 7 bases are a match to TRBD1. V was clipped by 4 bases and J by 2 bases; unmatched bases: 5. Germline V gene lookup returns CDR1 SQVTM and CDR2 ANQGSEA. There are 14 residues in the CDR3. DNA of the CDR3: TGCAGCGTTGGGGGACAGCTTACCTACAATGAGCAGTTCTTC. This sequence encodes CSVGGQLTYNEQFF.

This chain links TRBV30 with TRBJ2-1; TRBD1 aligns across 8 bases. The germline V gene has CDR1 GTSNPN and CDR2 SVGIG (reference sequence). Germline trimming cut 2 bases from V and 10 bases from J; bases unmatched to any gene: 4. There are 12 residues in the CDR3. DNA of the CDR3: TGTGCCTGGAGTCTCGGGACAGGAGAGCAGTTCTTC. Encoded protein: CAWSLGTGEQFF.

This clone came up a few times. The rearrangement links TRBV10-3 to TRBJ2-2, with 9 bases lining up with TRBD2. Per germline, CDR1 ENHRY and CDR2 SYGVKD. V shed 8 bases and J 0 bases; nucleotides not matched to a gene: 7. The CDR3 has 16 amino acids. CDR3 amino acids: CAIQLSGGSNTGELFF. The CDR3 DNA reads as TGTGCCATCCAACTTAGCGGGGGCTCGAACACCGGGGAGCTGTTTTTT.

V usage is TRBV2 and J usage is TRBJ1-5, with D maybe TRBD1 (6 bases). The CDR3 is made up of 14 amino acids. Trimming shortened V by 3 bases and J by 6 bases, and 12 bases separated the two germline ends. Germline V gene lookup returns CDR1 SNHLY and CDR2 FYNNEI. The CDR3 nucleotides are TGTGCCAGCAGTGACAGGGGTGGAGGTCAGCCCCAGCATTTT. Residues: CASSDRGGGQPQHF.

The gene calls are TRBV28 and TRBJ1-1; D is undetermined. Trimming removed 1 base at V and 6 bases at J, with 12 bases between. The CDR3 extends over 14 amino acids. CDR1 is MDHEN and CDR2 is SYDVKM in the germline V gene. The CDR3 here is CASSLSAGIAEAFF. DNA of the CDR3: TGTGCCAGCAGTTTATCAGCGGGTATCGCTGAAGCTTTCTTT.

The chain recombines TRBV7-2 with TRBJ1-5; D unclear. Germline CDR1 and CDR2: SGHTA and FQGNSA. The V gene lost 2 bases and the J gene lost 3 bases, with 5 bases spanning the gap. This CDR3 is built from 13 residues. The CDR3 reads CASSLYDNQPQHF. In DNA, the CDR3 is TGTGCCAGCAGCTTATACGACAATCAGCCCCAGCATTTT.

The chain has TRBV15 and TRBJ2-1, with 9 bases identical to TRBD2. Germline-derived CDR1 and CDR2 are LNHNV and YYDKDF (reference sequence). The CDR3 extends over 14 amino acids. The J segment lost 5 bases and the V segment lost 6 bases, leaving 5 bases of the junction unmatched. The CDR3 nucleotides are TGTGCCACCAGACGGGCTAGCGGGGACAATGAGCAGTTCTTC. This encodes CATRRASGDNEQFF.

J is TRBJ1-2 and V is TRBV28; D is uncertain. The CDR3 is 15 amino acids. Germline assignment: CDR1 MDHEN and CDR2 SYDVKM. Trimming cost V 1 base and J 5 bases, with 14 bases left between them. This CDR3 is CASSLSPNLGYGYTF. The CDR3 DNA reads TGTGCCAGCAGTTTATCCCCCAACCTGGGGTATGGCTACACCTTC.

The chain carries TRBV7-9 and TRBJ1-4; D ambiguous. The CDR3 runs to 15 residues. Germline V gene sequence: CDR1 SEHNR, CDR2 FQNEAQ (reference sequence). The germline V and J ends were trimmed by 0 bases and 0 bases, with 5 bases remaining between them. CDR3 loop: CASSLARATNEKLFF. The CDR3 DNA sequence: TGTGCCAGCAGCTTAGCCCGGGCAACTAATGAAAAACTGTTTTTT.

The J gene is TRBJ1-2, the V gene TRBV9, with D perhaps TRBD1 (6 bases). V lost 4 bases to trimming and J lost 4 bases, with 20 bases between them. Germline assignment: CDR1 SGDLS and CDR2 YYNGEE. The CDR3 totals 16 residues. The CDR3 DNA reads as TGTGCCAGCAGCAAGACCGACAGGTTCGTAGGCTATGGCTACACCTTC. Its translation: CASSKTDRFVGYGYTF.

For this clone: A read error is possible here, since a much larger clone lies one base away. This chain joins TRBV12-3 or TRBV12-4 and TRBJ2-3; D ambiguous. Trimming cost V 6 bases and J 2 bases, with 3 bases left between them. CDR3 length equals 11 residues. The DNA of the CDR3 is TGTGCCAGCAGCCACACAGATACGCAGTATTTT. Its translation is CASSHTDTQYF.

The chain links TRBV7-9 to TRBJ1-6; D unresolved. The CDR3 runs to 14 residues. Trimming stripped 6 bases from V and 5 bases from J, with 11 bases between. Germline CDR1 is SEHNR and CDR2 is FQNEAQ (reference sequence). The CDR3 region has the DNA TGTGCCAGCAGTTCCGGGCCCAATAATTCACCCCTCCACTTT. The encoded protein is CASSSGPNNSPLHF.

Worth noting for this clone: The sample holds other DNA sequences that translate to the same CDR3. The V gene is TRBV5-1, the J gene TRBJ1-2; D unclear. V was clipped by 0 bases and J by 0 bases, with 6 bases between them. This CDR3 is 14 amino acids long. Per the germline V gene, CDR1 is SGHRS and CDR2 is YFSETQ. The DNA of the CDR3 is TGCGCCAGCAGCTTGGCAGGCCCTAACTATGGCTACACCTTC. Encoded protein: CASSLAGPNYGYTF.

The chain links TRBV11-2 to TRBJ2-3, with a weak D call TRBD2 (5 bases). The CDR3 extends over 13 amino acids. CDR1 is SGHAT, CDR2 FQNNGV, per germline. Between the trimmed V and J ends, which lost 3 bases and 6 bases, there was a span of 10 bases. The CDR3 reads CASSFSGPDTQYF. The CDR3 DNA follows: TGTGCCAGCAGCTTCAGCGGTCCCGATACGCAGTATTTT.